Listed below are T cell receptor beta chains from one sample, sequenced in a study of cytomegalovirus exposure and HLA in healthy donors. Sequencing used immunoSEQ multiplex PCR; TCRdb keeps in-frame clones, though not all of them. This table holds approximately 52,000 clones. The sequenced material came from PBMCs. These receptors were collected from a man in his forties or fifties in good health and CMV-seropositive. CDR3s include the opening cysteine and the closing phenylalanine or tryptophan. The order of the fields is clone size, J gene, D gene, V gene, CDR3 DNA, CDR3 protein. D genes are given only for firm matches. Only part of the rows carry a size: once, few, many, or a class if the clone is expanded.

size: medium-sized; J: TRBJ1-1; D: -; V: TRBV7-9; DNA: TGTGCCACCTCTGGGAGGGGGAACACTGAAGCTTTCTTT; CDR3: CATSGRGNTEAFF
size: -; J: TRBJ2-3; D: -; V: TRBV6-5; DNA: TGTGCCAGCCTCAGCCCGTCGGAGGCTACGCAGTATTTT; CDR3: CASLSPSEATQYF
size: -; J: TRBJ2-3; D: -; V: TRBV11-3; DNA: TGTGCCAGCAGCTTTCCAGGGCGCACAGATACGCAGTATTTT; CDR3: CASSFPGRTDTQYF
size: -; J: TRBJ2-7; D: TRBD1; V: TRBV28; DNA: TGTGCCAGCAGTTTAGTAGGACAGGGGTCTTTCGAGCAGTACTTC; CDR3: CASSLVGQGSFEQYF
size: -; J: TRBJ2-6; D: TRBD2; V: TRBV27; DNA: TGTGCCAGCAGTTGGGGTGGACTAGCGGTCTCTGGGGCCAACGTCCTGACTTTC; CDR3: CASSWGGLAVSGANVLTF
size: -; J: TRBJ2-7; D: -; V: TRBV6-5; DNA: TGTGCCACCCGTGGAATGGGACTCTACGAGCAGTACTTC; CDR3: CATRGMGLYEQYF
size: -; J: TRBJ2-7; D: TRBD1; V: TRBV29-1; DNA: TGCAGCGTTGAAGGGGACAGGGGCTCCGAGCAGTACTTC; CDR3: CSVEGDRGSEQYF
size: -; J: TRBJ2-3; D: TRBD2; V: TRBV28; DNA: TGTGCCAGCAGTACAGTCGATCTAGCGGGAGGGCCGAGCACAGATACGCAGTATTTT; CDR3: CASSTVDLAGGPSTDTQYF
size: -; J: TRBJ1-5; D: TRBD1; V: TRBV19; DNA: TGTGCCAGTAGTTCTACAGGGGGCGGGGGTCAGCCCCAGCATTTT; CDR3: CASSSTGGGGQPQHF
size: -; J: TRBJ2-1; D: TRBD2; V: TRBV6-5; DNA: TGTGCCAGCAGTTACTCTAGCGGGAGGCCCAGTGAGCAGTTCTTC; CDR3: CASSYSSGRPSEQFF
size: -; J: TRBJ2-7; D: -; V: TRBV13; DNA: TGTGCCAGCAGCCGCCCCACAGGGAAGCGAGCGCGGGACGAGCAGTACTTC; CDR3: CASSRPTGKRARDEQYF
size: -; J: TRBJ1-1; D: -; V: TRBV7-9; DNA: TGTGCCAGCAGCTTAAGACAGATGAACACTGAAGCTTTCTTT; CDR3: CASSLRQMNTEAFF
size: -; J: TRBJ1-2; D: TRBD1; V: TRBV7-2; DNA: TGTGCCAGCAGCCCAGGGGGGCAGGGCTATGGCTACACCTTC; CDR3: CASSPGGQGYGYTF
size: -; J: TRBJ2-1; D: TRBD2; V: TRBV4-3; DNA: TGCGCCAGCAGTCTACTAGCGGTCTCCTACAATGAGCAGTTCTTC; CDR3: CASSLLAVSYNEQFF
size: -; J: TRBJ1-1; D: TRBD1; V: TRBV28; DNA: TGTGCCAGCGATCCCCAGGGACAGGGGGTAGGAGCTTTCTTT; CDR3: CASDPQGQGVGAFF
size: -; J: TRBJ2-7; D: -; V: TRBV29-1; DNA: TGCAGCGTTGGTCGGGCAGGGCTAACCTACGAGCAGTACTTC; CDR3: CSVGRAGLTYEQYF
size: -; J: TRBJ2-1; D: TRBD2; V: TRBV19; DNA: TGTGCCAGTAGTATAGATCGCGGGGGGGCAGGCAATGAGCAGTTCTTC; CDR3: CASSIDRGGAGNEQFF
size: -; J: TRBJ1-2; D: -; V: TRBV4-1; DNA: TGCGCCAGCAGCACCCCGACACGTAACTATGGCTACACCTTC; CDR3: CASSTPTRNYGYTF
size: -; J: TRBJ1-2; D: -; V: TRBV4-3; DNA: TGCGCCAGCAGCCAGACCGCTGCCGGGGGCTACACCTTC; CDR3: CASSQTAAGGYTF
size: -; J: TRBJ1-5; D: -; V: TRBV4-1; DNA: TGCGCCAGCAGCCAAGATTCCGGGCAGGGTGATCGTCAGCCCCAGCATTTT; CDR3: CASSQDSGQGDRQPQHF
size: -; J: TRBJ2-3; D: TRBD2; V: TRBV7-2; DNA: TGTGCCAGCAGCTGGGGACGGGGCGGGAGAGGATATACGCAGTATTTT; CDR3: CASSWGRGGRGYTQYF
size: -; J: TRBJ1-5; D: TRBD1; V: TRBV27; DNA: TGTGCCAGCAGGGACAGGGCAAGCAATCAGCCCCAGCATTTT; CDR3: CASRDRASNQPQHF
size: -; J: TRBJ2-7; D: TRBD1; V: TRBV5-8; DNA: TGTGCCAGCAGCTTGGGCAGGGGGCTTGGCGAGCAGTACTTC; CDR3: CASSLGRGLGEQYF
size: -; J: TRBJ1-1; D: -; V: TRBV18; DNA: TGTGCCAGCTCACCAGGGGGGGTGAGAACTGAAGCTTTCTTT; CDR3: CASSPGGVRTEAFF
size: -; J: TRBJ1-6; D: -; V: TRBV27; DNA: TGTGCCAGCAGATATGGGGGGTCTAATTCACCCCTCCACTTT; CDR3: CASRYGGSNSPLHF
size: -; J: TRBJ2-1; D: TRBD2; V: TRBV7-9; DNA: TGTGCCAGCAGCTTCTCACTAGCGGAGTACAATGAGCAGTTCTTC; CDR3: CASSFSLAEYNEQFF
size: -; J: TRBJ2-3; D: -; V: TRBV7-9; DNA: TGTGCCAGCAGGTCTCTAGCAAATACGCAGTATTTT; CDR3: CASRSLANTQYF
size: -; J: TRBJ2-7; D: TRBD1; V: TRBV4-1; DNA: TGCGCCAGCAGCCGGTCAACAGGGGATCCTGACTACGAGCAGTACTTC; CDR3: CASSRSTGDPDYEQYF
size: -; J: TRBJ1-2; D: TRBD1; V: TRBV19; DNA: TGTGCCAGTAGTCCCAGGGGGAACCTTGTGAATGGCTACACCTTC; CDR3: CASSPRGNLVNGYTF
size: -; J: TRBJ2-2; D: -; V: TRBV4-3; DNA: TGCGCCAGCAGCCCTACTACCCACGGGGAGCTGTTTTTT; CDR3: CASSPTTHGELFF
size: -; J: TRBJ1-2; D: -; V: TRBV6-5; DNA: TGTGCCAGCAATTTGGGTCAGGGAGGATTGTTCACCTTC; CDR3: CASNLGQGGLFTF
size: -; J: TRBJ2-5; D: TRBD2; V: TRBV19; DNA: TGTGCCAGCCGGGGGGGCCCGTACCAAGAGACCCAGTACTTC; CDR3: CASRGGPYQETQYF
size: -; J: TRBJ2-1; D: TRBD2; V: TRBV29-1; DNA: TGCAGCGTTACCATTATGGGACTAGCGGGGGGGCCATTTACCAATGAGCAGTTCTTC; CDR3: CSVTIMGLAGGPFTNEQFF
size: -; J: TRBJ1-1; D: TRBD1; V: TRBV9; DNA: TGTGCCAGCAGCGTAGGCAGGGGGCGGGCTGACACTGAAGCTTTCTTT; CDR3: CASSVGRGRADTEAFF
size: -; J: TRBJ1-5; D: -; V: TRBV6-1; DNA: TGTGCCAGCAGCGGGTACAGGACAGGCAATCAGCCCCAGCATTTT; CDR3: CASSGYRTGNQPQHF
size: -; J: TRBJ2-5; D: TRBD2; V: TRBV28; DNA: TGTGCCAGCAGTTCCTCTCGCGGGAGGAACTTC; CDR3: CASSSSRGRNF
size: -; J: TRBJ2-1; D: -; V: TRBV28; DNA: TGTGCCAGCAGTCCCCAGGGGCCAATAGATGAGCAGTTCTTC; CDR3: CASSPQGPIDEQFF
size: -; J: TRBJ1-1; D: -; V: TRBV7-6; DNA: TGTGCCAGCAGCTTAGAGTGGGACACCGGGAACACTGAAGCTTTCTTT; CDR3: CASSLEWDTGNTEAFF
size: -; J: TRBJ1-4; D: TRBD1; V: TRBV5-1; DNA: TGCGCCAGCAGCTTGACCGGACAGGGTCGAGGTGAAAAACTGTTTTTT; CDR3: CASSLTGQGRGEKLFF
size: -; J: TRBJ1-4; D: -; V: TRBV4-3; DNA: TGCGCCAGCAGCCAAGACGACAGAACAACTAATGAAAAACTGTTTTTT; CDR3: CASSQDDRTTNEKLFF
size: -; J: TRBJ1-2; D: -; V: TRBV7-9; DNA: TGTGCCAGCAGTTCATCGGGGTGGTGGGGCTACACCTTC; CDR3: CASSSSGWWGYTF
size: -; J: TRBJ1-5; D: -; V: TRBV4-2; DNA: TGTGCCAGCAGCCAAGACAGGAATCAGCCCCAGCATTTT; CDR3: CASSQDRNQPQHF